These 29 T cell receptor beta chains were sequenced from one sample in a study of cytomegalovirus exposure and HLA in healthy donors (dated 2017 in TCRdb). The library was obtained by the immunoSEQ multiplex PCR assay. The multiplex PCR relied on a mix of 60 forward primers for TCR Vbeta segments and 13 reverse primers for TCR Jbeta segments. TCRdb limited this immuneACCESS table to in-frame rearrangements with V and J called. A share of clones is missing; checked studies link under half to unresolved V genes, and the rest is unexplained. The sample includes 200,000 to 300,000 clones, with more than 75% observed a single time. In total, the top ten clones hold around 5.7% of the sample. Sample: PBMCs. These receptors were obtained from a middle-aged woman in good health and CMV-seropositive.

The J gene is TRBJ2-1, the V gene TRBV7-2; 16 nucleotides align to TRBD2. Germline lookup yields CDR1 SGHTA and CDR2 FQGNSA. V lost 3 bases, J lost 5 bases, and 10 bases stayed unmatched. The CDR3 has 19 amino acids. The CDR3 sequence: CASSFSGTSGREINNEQFF. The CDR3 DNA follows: TGTGCCAGCAGCTTTTCCGGGACTAGCGGGAGGGAAATAAACAATGAGCAGTTCTTC.

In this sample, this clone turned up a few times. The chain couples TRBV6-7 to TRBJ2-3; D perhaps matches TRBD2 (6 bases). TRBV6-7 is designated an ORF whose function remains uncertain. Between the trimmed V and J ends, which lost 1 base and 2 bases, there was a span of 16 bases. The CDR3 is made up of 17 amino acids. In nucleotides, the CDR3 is TGTGCCAGCAGTTACTTTTCCGGGGGAGCGTTCACAGATACGCAGTATTTT. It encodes CASSYFSGGAFTDTQYF.

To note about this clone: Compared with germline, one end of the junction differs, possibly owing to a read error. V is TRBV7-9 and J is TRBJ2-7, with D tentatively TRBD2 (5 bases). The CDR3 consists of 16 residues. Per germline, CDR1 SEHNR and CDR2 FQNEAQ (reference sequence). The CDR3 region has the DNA TGTTCCAGCAGCCTACCCTTGGAACCCACTGGAGGCGAGCAGTACTTC. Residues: CSSSLPLEPTGGEQYF.

Written as DNA, the CDR3 is TGTGCCAGCAGCCGCCACTCCGCCCCGACAGGGAACTATGGCTACACCTTC. Its protein is CASSRHSAPTGNYGYTF. The V gene is TRBV27, the J gene TRBJ1-2; 7 positions match TRBD1. The CDR3 is 17 residues long. Germline V gene data show CDR1 as MNHEY and CDR2 as SMNVEV (reference sequence). Losses at the gene ends were 6 bases for V and 2 bases for J; bases not matched to a gene: 15.

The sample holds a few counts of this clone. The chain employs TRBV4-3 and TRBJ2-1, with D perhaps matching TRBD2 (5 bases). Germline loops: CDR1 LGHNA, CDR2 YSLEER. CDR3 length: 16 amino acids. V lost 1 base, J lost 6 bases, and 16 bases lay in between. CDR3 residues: CASSQAPSSMGNEQFF. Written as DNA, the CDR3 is TGCGCCAGCAGCCAAGCCCCTAGCAGCATGGGCAATGAGCAGTTCTTC.

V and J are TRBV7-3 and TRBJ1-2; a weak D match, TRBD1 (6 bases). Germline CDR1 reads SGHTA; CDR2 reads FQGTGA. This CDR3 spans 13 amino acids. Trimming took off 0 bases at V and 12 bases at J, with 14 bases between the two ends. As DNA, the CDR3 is TGTGCCAGCAGCTTAACTCAGAAGACAGGCCACACCTTC. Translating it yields CASSLTQKTGHTF.

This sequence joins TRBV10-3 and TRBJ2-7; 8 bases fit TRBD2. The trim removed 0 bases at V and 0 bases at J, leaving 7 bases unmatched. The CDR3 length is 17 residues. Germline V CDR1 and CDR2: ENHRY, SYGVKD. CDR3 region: CAISESDWRGASYEQYF. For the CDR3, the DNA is TGTGCCATCAGTGAGTCTGATTGGCGGGGGGCCTCCTACGAGCAGTACTTC.

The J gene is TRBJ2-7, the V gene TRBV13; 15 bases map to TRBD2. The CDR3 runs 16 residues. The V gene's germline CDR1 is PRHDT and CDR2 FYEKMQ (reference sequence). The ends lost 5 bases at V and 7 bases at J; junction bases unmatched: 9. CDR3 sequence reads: CASSARTSGRAGEQYF. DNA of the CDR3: TGTGCCAGCAGCGCCCGGACTAGCGGGAGGGCAGGGGAGCAGTACTTC.

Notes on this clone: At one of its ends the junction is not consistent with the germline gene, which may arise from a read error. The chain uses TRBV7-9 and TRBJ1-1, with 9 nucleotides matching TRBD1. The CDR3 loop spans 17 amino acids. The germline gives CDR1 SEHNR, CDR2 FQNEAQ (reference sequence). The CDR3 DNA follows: TGTTCCAGCAGCTTATTTGGGGGGGACAGGGTCCACACTGAAGCTTTCTTT. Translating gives CSSSLFGGDRVHTEAFF.

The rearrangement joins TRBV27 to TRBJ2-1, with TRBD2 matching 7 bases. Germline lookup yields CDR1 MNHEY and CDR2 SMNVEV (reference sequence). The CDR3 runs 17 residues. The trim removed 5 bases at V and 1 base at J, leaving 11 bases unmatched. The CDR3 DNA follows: TGTGCCAGCAGTCTTACGACTAGCCTACTTTCCTACAATGAGCAGTTCTTC. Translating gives CASSLTTSLLSYNEQFF.

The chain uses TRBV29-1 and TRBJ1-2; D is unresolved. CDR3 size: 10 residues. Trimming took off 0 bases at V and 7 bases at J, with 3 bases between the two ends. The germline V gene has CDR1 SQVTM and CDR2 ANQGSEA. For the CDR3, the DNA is TGCAGCGTTGAAGACTTTGGCTACACCTTC. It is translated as CSVEDFGYTF.

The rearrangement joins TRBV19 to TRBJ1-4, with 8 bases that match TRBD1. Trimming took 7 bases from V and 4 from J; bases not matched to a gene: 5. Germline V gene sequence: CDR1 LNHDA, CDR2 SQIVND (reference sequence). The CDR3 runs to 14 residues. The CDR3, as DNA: TGTGCCAGTACCCGGACAGGGAATAATGAAAAACTGTTTTTT. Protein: CASTRTGNNEKLFF.

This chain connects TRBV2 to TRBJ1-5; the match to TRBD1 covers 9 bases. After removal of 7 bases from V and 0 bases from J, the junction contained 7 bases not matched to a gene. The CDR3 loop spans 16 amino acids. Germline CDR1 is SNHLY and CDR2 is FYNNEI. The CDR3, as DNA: TGTGCCAGCACTCCGGACAGGGGTTATAGCAATCAGCCCCAGCATTTT. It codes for CASTPDRGYSNQPQHF. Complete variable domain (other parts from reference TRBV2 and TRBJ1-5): EPEVTQTPSHQVTQMGQEVILRCVPISNHLYFYWYRQILGQKVEFLVSFYNNEISEKSEIFDDQFSVERPDGSNFTLKIRSTKLEDSAMYFCASTPDRGYSNQPQHFGDGTRLSIL.

Written as DNA, the CDR3 is TGTGCCAGCAGCGTAGCTTCAAGGGGGAACACAGATACGCAGTATTTT. Protein sequence: CASSVASRGNTDTQYF. The chain combines TRBV9 with TRBJ2-3; possible D gene TRBD1, 6 bases. Looked up from germline, CDR1 is SGDLS and CDR2 is YYNGEE. V lost 0 bases and J 2 bases, leaving 13 bases between the germline ends. The CDR3 is 16 amino acids.

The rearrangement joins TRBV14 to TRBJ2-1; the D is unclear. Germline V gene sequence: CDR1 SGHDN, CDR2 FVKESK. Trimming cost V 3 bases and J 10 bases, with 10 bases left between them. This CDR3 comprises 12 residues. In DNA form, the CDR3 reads TGTGCCAGCAGCCAGCCAGGAAGAGAGCAGTTCTTC. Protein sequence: CASSQPGREQFF.

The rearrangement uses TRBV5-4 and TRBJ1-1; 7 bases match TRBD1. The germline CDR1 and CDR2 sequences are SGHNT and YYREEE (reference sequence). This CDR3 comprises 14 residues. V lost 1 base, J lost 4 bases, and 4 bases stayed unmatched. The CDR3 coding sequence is TGTGCCAGCAGCTTGTTGAAGGGGGCCACTGAAGCTTTCTTT. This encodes CASSLLKGATEAFF.

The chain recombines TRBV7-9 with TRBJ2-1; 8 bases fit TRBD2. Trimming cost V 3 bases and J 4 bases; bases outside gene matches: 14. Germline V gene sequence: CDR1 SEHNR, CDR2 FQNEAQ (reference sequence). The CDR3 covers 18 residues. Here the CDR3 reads CASSFDPGGRNLYNEQFF. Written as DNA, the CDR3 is TGTGCCAGCAGCTTCGACCCGGGAGGGCGGAATTTATACAATGAGCAGTTCTTC.

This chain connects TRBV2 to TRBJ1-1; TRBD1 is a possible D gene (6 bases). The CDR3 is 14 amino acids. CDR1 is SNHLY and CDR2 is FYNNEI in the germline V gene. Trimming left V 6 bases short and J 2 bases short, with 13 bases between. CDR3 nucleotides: TGTGCCAGCAGAGAACAGGGATCCAACACTGAAGCTTTCTTT. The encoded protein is CASREQGSNTEAFF.

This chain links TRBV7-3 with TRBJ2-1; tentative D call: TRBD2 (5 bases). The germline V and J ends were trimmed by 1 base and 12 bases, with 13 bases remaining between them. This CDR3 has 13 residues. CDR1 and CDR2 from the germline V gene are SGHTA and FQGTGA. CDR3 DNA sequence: TGTGCCAGCAGCTTAAGTCCAGAGGGTCGGCAGTTCTTC. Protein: CASSLSPEGRQFF. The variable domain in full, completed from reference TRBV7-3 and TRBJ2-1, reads GAGVSQTPSNKVTEKGKYVELRCDPISGHTALYWYRQSLGQGPEFLIYFQGTGAADDSGLPNDRFFAVRPEGSVSTLKIQRTERGDSAVYLCASSLSPEGRQFFGPGTRLTVL.

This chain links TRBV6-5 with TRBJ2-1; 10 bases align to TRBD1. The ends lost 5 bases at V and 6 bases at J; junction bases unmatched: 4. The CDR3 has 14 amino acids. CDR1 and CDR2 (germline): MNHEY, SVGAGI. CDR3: CASSTWTGGNEQFF. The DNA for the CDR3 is TGTGCCAGCAGTACATGGACAGGGGGCAATGAGCAGTTCTTC.

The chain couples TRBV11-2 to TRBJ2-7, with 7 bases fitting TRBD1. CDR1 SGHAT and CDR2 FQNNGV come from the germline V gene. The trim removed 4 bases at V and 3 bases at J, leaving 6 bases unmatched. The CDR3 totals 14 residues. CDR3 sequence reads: CASSYGTVNYEQYF. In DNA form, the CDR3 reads TGTGCCAGCAGCTACGGGACAGTCAACTACGAGCAGTACTTC.

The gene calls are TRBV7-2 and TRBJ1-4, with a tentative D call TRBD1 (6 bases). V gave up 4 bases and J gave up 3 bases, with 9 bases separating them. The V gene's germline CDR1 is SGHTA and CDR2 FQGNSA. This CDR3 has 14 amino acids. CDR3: CASSSQGANEKLFF. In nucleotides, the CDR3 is TGTGCCAGCAGCTCACAGGGTGCTAATGAAAAACTGTTTTTT.

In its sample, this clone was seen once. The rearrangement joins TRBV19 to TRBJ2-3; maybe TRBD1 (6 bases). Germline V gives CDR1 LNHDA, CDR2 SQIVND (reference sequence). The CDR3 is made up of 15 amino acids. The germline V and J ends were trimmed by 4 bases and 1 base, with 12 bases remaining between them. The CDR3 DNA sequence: TGTGCCAGTAGTAAACAGGGTCGAGGCACAGATACGCAGTATTTT. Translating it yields CASSKQGRGTDTQYF.

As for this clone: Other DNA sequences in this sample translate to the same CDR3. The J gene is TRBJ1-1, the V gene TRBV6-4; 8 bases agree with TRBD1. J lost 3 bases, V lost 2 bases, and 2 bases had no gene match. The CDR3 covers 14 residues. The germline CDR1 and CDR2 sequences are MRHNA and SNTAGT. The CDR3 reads CASSDGQGDTEAFF. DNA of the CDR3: TGTGCCAGCAGTGACGGACAGGGTGACACTGAAGCTTTCTTT.

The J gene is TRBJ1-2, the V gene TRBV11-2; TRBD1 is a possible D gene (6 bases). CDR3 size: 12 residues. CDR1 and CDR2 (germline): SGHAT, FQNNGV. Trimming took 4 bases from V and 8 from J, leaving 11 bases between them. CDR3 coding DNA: TGTGCCAGCAGCTCTAACAGGGTAGGCTACACCTTC. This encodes CASSSNRVGYTF.

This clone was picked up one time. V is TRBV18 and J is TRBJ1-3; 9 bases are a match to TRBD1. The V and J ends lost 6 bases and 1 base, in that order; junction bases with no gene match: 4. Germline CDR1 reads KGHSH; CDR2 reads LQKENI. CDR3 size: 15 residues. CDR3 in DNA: TGTGCCAGCTCCCGACAGGGGGAGTCTGGAAACACCATATATTTT. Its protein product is CASSRQGESGNTIYF.

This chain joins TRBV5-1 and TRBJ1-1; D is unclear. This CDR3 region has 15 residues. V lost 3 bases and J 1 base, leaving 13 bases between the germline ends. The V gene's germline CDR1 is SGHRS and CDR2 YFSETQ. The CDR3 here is CASSSGWLGNTEAFF. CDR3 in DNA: TGCGCCAGCAGCTCCGGGTGGTTGGGGAACACTGAAGCTTTCTTT.

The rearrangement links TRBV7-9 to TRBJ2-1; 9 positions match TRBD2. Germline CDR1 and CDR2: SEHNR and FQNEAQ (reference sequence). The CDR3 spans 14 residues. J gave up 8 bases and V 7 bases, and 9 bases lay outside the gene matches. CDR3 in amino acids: CASTSGLAADEQFF. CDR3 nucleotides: TGTGCCAGCACCTCGGGACTAGCCGCCGATGAGCAGTTCTTC.

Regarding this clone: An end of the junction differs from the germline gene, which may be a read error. CDR3 in amino acids: CSSSLGHSGNYGYTF. DNA for the CDR3: TGTTCCAGCAGCTTAGGTCACTCCGGTAACTATGGCTACACCTTC. This sequence joins TRBV7-9 and TRBJ1-2; no clear D gene. Germline CDR1 and CDR2: SEHNR and FQNEAQ (reference sequence). The length of the CDR3 is 15 residues.